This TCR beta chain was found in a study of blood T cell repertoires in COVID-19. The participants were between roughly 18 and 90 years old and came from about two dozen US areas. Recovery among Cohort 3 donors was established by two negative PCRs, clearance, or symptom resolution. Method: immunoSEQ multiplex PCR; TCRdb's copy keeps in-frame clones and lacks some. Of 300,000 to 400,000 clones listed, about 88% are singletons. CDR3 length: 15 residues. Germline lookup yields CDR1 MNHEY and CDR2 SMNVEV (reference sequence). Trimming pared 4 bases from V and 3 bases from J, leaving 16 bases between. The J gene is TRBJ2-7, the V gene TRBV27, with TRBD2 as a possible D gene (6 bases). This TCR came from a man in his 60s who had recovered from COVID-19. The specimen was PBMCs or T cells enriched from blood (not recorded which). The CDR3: CASSWARRGNYEQYF. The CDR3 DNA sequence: TGTGCCAGCAGTTGGGCTAGGAGGGGCAACTACGAGCAGTACTTC.